The 30 T cell receptor beta chains listed next were all sequenced from one sample in a study of T cell responses to AZD1222 COVID-19 vaccine. Repertoires were generated with immunoSEQ multiplex PCR, while TCRdb's copy carries only in-frame clones and drops some. This sample carries under 110,000 clones, 75% to 90% of them seen once, and the ten largest clones take around 5.1%. Source: peripheral blood, taken on day 0 of AZD1222 vaccination. These TCRs come from an adult in good health.

This rearrangement joins TRBV5-1 to TRBJ2-5; the D gene is possibly TRBD2 (5 bases). CDR1 SGHRS and CDR2 YFSETQ come from the germline V gene. The CDR3 is 13 residues long. V gave up 4 bases and J gave up 4 bases, with 11 bases separating them. The CDR3 DNA follows: TGCGCCAGCAGCGGAGGACCCGGAGAGACCCAGTACTTC. Protein product: CASSGGPGETQYF. Together with reference TRBV5-1 and TRBJ2-5, the CDR3 gives the full variable domain: KAGVTQTPRYLIKTRGQQVTLSCSPISGHRSVSWYQQTPGQGLQFLFEYFSETQRNKGNFPGRFSGRQFSNSRSEMNVSTLELGDSALYLCASSGGPGETQYFGPGTRLLVL.

The chain employs TRBV28 and TRBJ1-4; TRBD1 agrees at 8 bases. CDR3 length: 15 residues. J was trimmed by 8 bases and V by 6 bases; bases with no gene match: 11. The germline V gene has CDR1 MDHEN and CDR2 SYDVKM. Written as DNA, the CDR3 is TGTGCCAGCAGACCCCAGGACAGGGTGAGGGAAAAACTGTTTTTT. It encodes CASRPQDRVREKLFF.

This chain uses TRBV9 with TRBJ2-1; D is unresolved. Trimming cost V 4 bases and J 5 bases, with 13 bases left between them. CDR1 SGDLS and CDR2 YYNGEE come from the germline V gene. The CDR3 runs to 14 residues. The CDR3 region has the DNA TGTGCCAGCAGCCAGGCGCACGGTAACAATGAGCAGTTCTTC. Its translation is CASSQAHGNNEQFF. Filled out from reference TRBV9 and TRBJ2-1, the complete variable domain reads DSGVTQTPKHLITATGQRVTLRCSPRSGDLSVYWYQQSLDQGLQFLIQYYNGEERAKGNILERFSAQQFPDLHSELNLSSLELGDSALYFCASSQAHGNNEQFFGPGTRLTVL.

The rearrangement uses TRBV6-6 and TRBJ1-6; D gene ambiguous. V dropped 5 bases and J dropped 9 bases, with 8 bases sitting between them. CDR1 and CDR2 (germline): MNHNY, SVGAGI (reference sequence). The CDR3 totals 12 residues. The CDR3 here is CASSLASSPLHF. In DNA, the CDR3 is TGTGCCAGCAGTCTCGCCAGTTCACCCCTCCACTTT.

The chain is built from TRBV6-6 and TRBJ1-2, with a weak D call TRBD1 (6 bases). Germline-derived CDR1 and CDR2 are MNHNY and SVGAGI (reference sequence). V lost 4 bases and J 2 bases, leaving 17 bases between the germline ends. The CDR3 extends over 16 amino acids. CDR3 coding DNA: TGTGCCAGCAGTTCCCCGGACAGCCCTTTCAACTATGGCTACACCTTC. Translation: CASSSPDSPFNYGYTF.

The CDR3 nucleotides are TGTGCCAGCAGCTCCCCCTGGGACAGGGGTAGCAATCAGCCCCAGCATTTT. Protein product: CASSSPWDRGSNQPQHF. The rearrangement joins TRBV21-1 to TRBJ1-5; the table assigns TRBD1, which was not confirmed against the DNA. TRBV21-1 is listed as a pseudogene. CDR3 length: 17 amino acids.

The chain joins TRBV14 to TRBJ2-1; tentatively, D is TRBD2 (6 bases). The ends were cut back, 6 bases at V and 7 bases at J, with 10 bases in the middle. This CDR3 is 12 amino acids long. Germline V CDR1 and CDR2: SGHDN, FVKESK. The CDR3 DNA reads TGTGCCAGCAGTAATCGGGGGAATGAGCAGTTCTTC. It specifies CASSNRGNEQFF. Full variable domain (rest looked up from reference TRBV14 and TRBJ2-1): EAGVTQFPSHSVIEKGQTVTLRCDPISGHDNLYWYRRVMGKEIKFLLHFVKESKQDESGMPNNRFLAERTGGTYSTLKVQPAELEDSGVYFCASSNRGNEQFFGPGTRLTVL.

This chain connects TRBV6-5 to TRBJ1-4; tentatively, D is TRBD1 (6 bases). Germline V gene sequence: CDR1 MNHEY, CDR2 SVGAGI. The V end was cut by 7 bases, the J end by 4 bases, with 16 bases between. This CDR3 contains 15 residues. This CDR3 reads CASTVRFRGNEKLFF. The CDR3 bases are TGTGCCAGCACGGTCAGGTTCAGGGGTAATGAAAAACTGTTTTTT.

The V and J genes are TRBV19 and TRBJ1-1; TRBD1 aligns across 8 bases. Looked up from germline, CDR1 is LNHDA and CDR2 is SQIVND (reference sequence). The V gene end was trimmed by 5 bases and the J gene end by 7 bases; junction bases not matched to a gene: 6. This CDR3 has 13 residues. This CDR3 is CASSVDRADEAFF. The CDR3 region has the DNA TGTGCCAGTAGTGTGGACAGGGCGGATGAAGCTTTCTTT.

The chain employs TRBV5-4 and TRBJ1-2, with a tentative D call TRBD1 (5 bases). CDR1 is SGHNT and CDR2 is YYREEE in the germline V gene (reference sequence). Trimming took off 0 bases at V and 3 bases at J, with 9 bases between the two ends. The CDR3 extends over 14 amino acids. The CDR3 DNA reads TGTGCCAGCAGCTTGGTTCAGGGATACTATGGCTACACCTTC. This sequence encodes CASSLVQGYYGYTF.

This clone was observed a handful of times. This sequence joins TRBV3-1 (or the pseudogene TRBV3-2) and TRBJ1-2, with D perhaps TRBD1 (5 bases). Germline CDR1 is LGHDT and CDR2 is YNNKEL (reference sequence). The V gene lost 1 base and the J gene lost 0 bases, with 15 bases spanning the gap. This CDR3 contains 17 residues. CDR3 nucleotide sequence: TGTGCCAGCAGCCAAGTCCTTGGGGGGAAAGCTAACTATGGCTACACCTTC. This sequence encodes CASSQVLGGKANYGYTF.

This chain joins TRBV28 and TRBJ2-1; a possible D gene is TRBD2 (5 bases). Germline V gene data show CDR1 as MDHEN and CDR2 as SYDVKM. This CDR3 contains 18 residues. Trimming shortened V by 1 base and J by 1 base, and 17 bases separated the two germline ends. The chain's CDR3 is CASSLSPTQGGSYNEQFF. In DNA, the CDR3 is TGTGCCAGCAGTTTATCCCCGACACAAGGAGGTTCCTACAATGAGCAGTTCTTC.

The rearrangement uses TRBV19 and TRBJ2-5; tentatively, D is TRBD1 or TRBD2 (6 bases each). The CDR3 covers 15 residues. Germline lookup yields CDR1 LNHDA and CDR2 SQIVND (reference sequence). V was shortened by 6 bases and J by 7 bases, with 21 bases between the two germline ends. CDR3 sequence reads: CASSMGWGALRTQYF. CDR3 DNA sequence: TGTGCCAGTAGCATGGGCTGGGGGGCCCTTCGGACCCAGTACTTC. The whole variable domain, filled in from reference TRBV19 and TRBJ2-5, reads DGGITQSPKYLFRKEGQNVTLSCEQNLNHDAMYWYRQDPGQGLRLIYYSQIVNDFQKGDIAEGYSVSREKKESFPLTVTSAQKNPTAFYLCASSMGWGALRTQYFGPGTRLLVL.

The chain joins TRBV24-1 to TRBJ2-1; 8 bases line up with TRBD1. The CDR3 loop spans 13 amino acids. Trimming at V came to 9 bases and at J to 7 bases, leaving 7 bases not matched to a gene. In germline, CDR1 is KGHDR, CDR2 SFDVKD. The CDR3 region has the DNA TGTGCCACCGATCGGACAGGGATGAATGAGCAGTTCTTC. Protein sequence: CATDRTGMNEQFF.

This rearrangement joins TRBV5-5 to TRBJ1-6, with D possibly matching TRBD1 (5 bases). The germline V gene has CDR1 SGHKS and CDR2 YYEKEE (reference sequence). Between the trimmed V and J ends, which lost 2 bases and 6 bases, there was a span of 9 bases. The length of the CDR3 is 14 residues. CDR3 bases: TGTGCCAGCAGCTTCAAGGGGACTAATTCACCCCTCCACTTT. It yields the protein CASSFKGTNSPLHF. Full variable domain (outside the CDR3, taken from reference TRBV5-5 and TRBJ1-6): DAGVTQSPTHLIKTRGQQVTLRCSPISGHKSVSWYQQVLGQGPQFIFQYYEKEERGRGNFPDRFSARQFPNYSSELNVNALLLGDSALYLCASSFKGTNSPLHFGNGTRLTVT.

The chain couples TRBV6-6 to TRBJ1-1, with 9 nucleotides matching TRBD1. CDR1 and CDR2 (germline): MNHNY, SVGAGI (reference sequence). V lost 5 bases and J lost 4; bases outside the gene matches: 11. The CDR3 consists of 16 residues. The CDR3 loop reads CASSPQFGTGPTEAFF. The CDR3 DNA is TGTGCCAGCAGTCCGCAATTTGGGACAGGGCCCACTGAAGCTTTCTTT.

This chain uses TRBV5-4 with TRBJ2-5; maybe TRBD1 (6 bases). V was trimmed by 4 bases and J by 2 bases, leaving 12 bases between them. CDR3 length: 14 amino acids. CDR1 is SGHNT, CDR2 YYREEE, per germline (reference sequence). In DNA form, the CDR3 reads TGTGCCAGCAGCAGCCGGGACAATCAAGAGACCCAGTACTTC. It codes for CASSSRDNQETQYF.

V is TRBV9 and J is TRBJ2-3; TRBD2 is a possible D gene (6 bases). The CDR3 consists of 13 residues. CDR1 is SGDLS, CDR2 YYNGEE, per germline. Trimming pared 4 bases from V and 6 bases from J, leaving 12 bases between. The CDR3 DNA is TGTGCCAGCAGCCCCCTAGGGAGGGATACGCAGTATTTT. Translation: CASSPLGRDTQYF.

This rearrangement joins TRBV12-3 or TRBV12-4 to TRBJ2-1; D may be TRBD2 (6 bases). The CDR3 totals 13 residues. Trimming cost V 2 bases and J 6 bases, with 8 bases left between them. The CDR3, as DNA: TGTGCCAGCAGTTTATCCGGGAGCAATGAGCAGTTCTTC. It translates to CASSLSGSNEQFF.

The rearrangement joins TRBV6-2 or TRBV6-3 to TRBJ1-1; 7 positions match TRBD1. Germline-derived CDR1 and CDR2 are MNHEY and SVGEGT. The CDR3 runs 15 residues. Germline trimming cut 3 bases from V and 5 bases from J; bases unmatched to any gene: 9. This CDR3 reads CASSYQGGVRTEAFF. In DNA, the CDR3 is TGTGCCAGCAGTTATCAGGGGGGGGTGCGAACTGAAGCTTTCTTT.

In nucleotides, the CDR3 is TGTGCCAGCAGCGGGAGACAGGGGCAATACTCTGGGGCCAACGTCCTGACTTTC. Translated, it gives CASSGRQGQYSGANVLTF. The genes are TRBV9 and TRBJ2-6; TRBD1 aligns across 8 bases. The length of the CDR3 is 18 residues. Germline V gene sequence: CDR1 SGDLS, CDR2 YYNGEE. The V segment lost 3 bases and the J segment 0 bases; nucleotides outside the gene matches: 8.

V and J are TRBV9 and TRBJ2-6, with unresolved D. Germline assignment: CDR1 SGDLS and CDR2 YYNGEE. This CDR3 has 15 residues. The ends were cut back, 0 bases at V and 1 base at J, with 5 bases in the middle. The CDR3 DNA reads as TGTGCCAGCAGCGTAGCGGCTTCTGGGGCCAACGTCCTGACTTTC. Translating it yields CASSVAASGANVLTF.

The rearrangement links TRBV21-1 to TRBJ2-7; the table's D call, TRBD1, has no DNA check behind it. TRBV21-1 is assigned pseudogene status. This CDR3 contains 14 residues. The CDR3 protein is CASSTRDSAYEQYF. In nucleotides, the CDR3 is TGTGCCAGCAGCACCAGGGACAGTGCCTACGAGCAGTACTTC.

The V gene is TRBV6-5, the J gene TRBJ1-2; TRBD1 matches at 9 bases. V shed 5 bases, J shed 3 bases, and the junction held 7 bases outside the gene matches. Germline V lookup: CDR1 MNHEY, CDR2 SVGAGI. The CDR3 runs 15 residues. In DNA, the CDR3 is TGTGCCAGCAGTAAGACAGGGGGATCGGACTATGGCTACACCTTC. Amino acids: CASSKTGGSDYGYTF.

Only a few counts were recorded for this clone. The J gene is TRBJ1-1, the V gene TRBV15; D remains ambiguous. V lost 1 base to trimming and J lost 5 bases, with 5 bases between them. The CDR3 is 12 amino acids. Germline V gene sequence: CDR1 LNHNV, CDR2 YYDKDF (reference sequence). The CDR3, as DNA: TGTGCCACCAGCAGAGGGTCAACTGAAGCTTTCTTT. Amino acid sequence: CATSRGSTEAFF.

The V call is TRBV10-3, the J call TRBJ1-2; unclear D gene. Germline assignment: CDR1 ENHRY and CDR2 SYGVKD. This CDR3 has 14 amino acids. V gave up 9 bases and J gave up 7 bases, with 21 bases separating them. In nucleotides, the CDR3 is TGTGCCATTCCCAGGTCGGAGACCCTGCGTGGCTACACCTTC. Amino acids: CAIPRSETLRGYTF.

The CDR3 bases are TGTGCCAGCAGCATGAGACAGGCCGGAAACACCATATATTTT. This codes for CASSMRQAGNTIYF. The chain uses TRBV5-8 and TRBJ1-3, with D perhaps matching TRBD1 (6 bases). Trimming took 4 bases from V and 4 from J, leaving 12 bases between them. The CDR3 runs 14 residues. Germline lookup yields CDR1 SGHTS and CDR2 YDEGEE.

The V call is TRBV4-2, the J call TRBJ2-1; 12 bases agree with TRBD2. From germline, CDR1 is LGHNA and CDR2 YNFKEQ. Trimming took 4 bases from V and 4 from J; bases not matched to a gene: 8. The CDR3 is made up of 17 amino acids. CDR3 sequence (DNA): TGTGCCAGCAGCCTCCAATCCGGGACTAGCGGGTACAATGAGCAGTTCTTC. It is translated as CASSLQSGTSGYNEQFF.

The rearrangement joins TRBV21-1 to TRBJ2-7; the table's D call of TRBD1 was not tested on the DNA. TRBV21-1 is a listed pseudogene. The CDR3 has 15 residues. CDR3 amino acids: CASSLEDRSVYEQYF. The DNA for the CDR3 is TGTGCCAGCAGTCTTGAGGACAGGTCCGTCTACGAGCAGTACTTC.

This clone has more than one count but fewer than ten. The chain recombines TRBV27 with TRBJ1-2; TRBD1 aligns across 8 bases. Per germline, CDR1 MNHEY and CDR2 SMNVEV (reference sequence). J gave up 3 bases and V 3 bases, and 6 bases lay outside the gene matches. The CDR3 loop spans 15 amino acids. The CDR3 here is CASSFGQGLDYGYTF. The CDR3 DNA is TGTGCCAGCAGTTTCGGACAGGGATTGGACTATGGCTACACCTTC.